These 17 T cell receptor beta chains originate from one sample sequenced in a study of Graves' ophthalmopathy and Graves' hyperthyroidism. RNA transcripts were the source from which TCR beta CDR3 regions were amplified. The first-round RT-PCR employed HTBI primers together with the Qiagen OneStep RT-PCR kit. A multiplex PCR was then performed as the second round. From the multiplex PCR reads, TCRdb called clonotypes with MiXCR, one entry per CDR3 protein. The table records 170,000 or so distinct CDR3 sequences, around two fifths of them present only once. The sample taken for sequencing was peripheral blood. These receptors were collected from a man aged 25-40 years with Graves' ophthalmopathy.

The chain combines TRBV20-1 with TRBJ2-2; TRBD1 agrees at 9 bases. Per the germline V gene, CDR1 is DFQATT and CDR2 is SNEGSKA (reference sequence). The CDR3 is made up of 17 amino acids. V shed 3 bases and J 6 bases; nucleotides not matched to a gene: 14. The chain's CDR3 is CSARDPRTGGNAGELFF. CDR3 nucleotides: TGCAGTGCTAGGGACCCTCGAACAGGGGGCAACGCCGGGGAGCTGTTTTTT.

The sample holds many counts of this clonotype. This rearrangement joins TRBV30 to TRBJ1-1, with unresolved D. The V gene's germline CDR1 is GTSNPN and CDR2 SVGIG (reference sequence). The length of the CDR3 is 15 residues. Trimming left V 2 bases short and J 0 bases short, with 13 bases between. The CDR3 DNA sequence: TGTGCCTGGAGTCCCAAGGGAGGAATGAACACTGAAGCTTTCTTT. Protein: CAWSPKGGMNTEAFF.

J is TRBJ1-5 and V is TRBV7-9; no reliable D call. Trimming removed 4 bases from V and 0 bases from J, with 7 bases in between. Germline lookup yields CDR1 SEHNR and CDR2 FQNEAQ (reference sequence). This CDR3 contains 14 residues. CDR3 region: CASSSTASNQPQHF. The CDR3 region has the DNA TGTGCCAGCAGCTCCACAGCTAGCAATCAGCCCCAGCATTTT.

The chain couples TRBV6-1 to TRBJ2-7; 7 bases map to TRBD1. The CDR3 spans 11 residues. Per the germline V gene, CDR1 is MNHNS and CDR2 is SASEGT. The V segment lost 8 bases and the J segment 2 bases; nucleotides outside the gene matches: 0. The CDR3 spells CASGTAYEQYF. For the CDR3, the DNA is TGTGCCAGCGGGACAGCCTACGAGCAGTACTTC.

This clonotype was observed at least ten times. CDR3 nucleotides: TGTGCCAGCAGTTTGTCAGGGGTGGATTCACCCCTCCACTTT. Its protein is CASSLSGVDSPLHF. J is TRBJ1-6 and V is TRBV12-3 or TRBV12-4; weak D call: TRBD1 (6 bases). V was pared by 3 bases and J by 8 bases, with 11 bases between. The length of the CDR3 is 14 residues.

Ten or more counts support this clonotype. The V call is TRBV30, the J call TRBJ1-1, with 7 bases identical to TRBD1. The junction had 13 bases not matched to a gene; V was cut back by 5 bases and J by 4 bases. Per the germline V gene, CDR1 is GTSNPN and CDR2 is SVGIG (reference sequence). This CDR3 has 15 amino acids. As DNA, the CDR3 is TGTGCCTGGTCAGGAGGGGGCAGGGTTGGCACTGAAGCTTTCTTT. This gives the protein CAWSGGGRVGTEAFF.

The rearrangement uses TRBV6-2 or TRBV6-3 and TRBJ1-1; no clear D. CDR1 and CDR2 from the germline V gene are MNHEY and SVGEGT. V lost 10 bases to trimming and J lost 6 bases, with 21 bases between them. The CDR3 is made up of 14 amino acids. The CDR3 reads CATIPKNPVSEAFF. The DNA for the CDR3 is TGTGCCACCATACCTAAAAACCCGGTATCTGAAGCTTTCTTT.

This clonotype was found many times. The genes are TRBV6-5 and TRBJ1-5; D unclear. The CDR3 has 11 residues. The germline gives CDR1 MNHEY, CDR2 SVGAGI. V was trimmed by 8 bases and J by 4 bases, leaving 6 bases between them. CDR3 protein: CASGVNQPQHF. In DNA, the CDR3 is TGTGCCAGCGGGGTGAATCAGCCCCAGCATTTT.

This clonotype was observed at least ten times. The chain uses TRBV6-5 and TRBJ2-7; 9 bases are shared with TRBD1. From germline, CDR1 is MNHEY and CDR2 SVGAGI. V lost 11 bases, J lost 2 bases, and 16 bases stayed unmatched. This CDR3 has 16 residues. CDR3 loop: CAAVLDPWTGAYEQYF. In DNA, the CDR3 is TGTGCCGCTGTACTCGACCCGTGGACAGGGGCCTACGAGCAGTACTTC.

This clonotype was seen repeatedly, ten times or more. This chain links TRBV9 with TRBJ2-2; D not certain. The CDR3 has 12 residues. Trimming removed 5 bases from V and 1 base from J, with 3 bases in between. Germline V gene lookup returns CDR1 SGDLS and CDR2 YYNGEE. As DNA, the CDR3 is TGTGCCAGCAGTCAGAACACCGGGGAGCTGTTTTTT. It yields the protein CASSQNTGELFF.

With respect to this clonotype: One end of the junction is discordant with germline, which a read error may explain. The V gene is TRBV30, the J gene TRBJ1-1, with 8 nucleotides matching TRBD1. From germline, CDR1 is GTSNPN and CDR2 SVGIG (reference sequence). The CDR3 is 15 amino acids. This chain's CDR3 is CAWSAIDRGGTEAFF. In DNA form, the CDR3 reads TGTGCCTGGAGTGCCATCGACAGGGGAGGCACTGAGGCTTTCTTT.

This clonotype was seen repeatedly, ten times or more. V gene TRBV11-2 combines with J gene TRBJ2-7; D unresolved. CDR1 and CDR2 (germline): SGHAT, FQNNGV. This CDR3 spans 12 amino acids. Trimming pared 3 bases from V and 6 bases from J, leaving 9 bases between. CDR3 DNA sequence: TGTGCCAGCAGCTTGAGGCTCTCCGAGCAGTACTTC. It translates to CASSLRLSEQYF.

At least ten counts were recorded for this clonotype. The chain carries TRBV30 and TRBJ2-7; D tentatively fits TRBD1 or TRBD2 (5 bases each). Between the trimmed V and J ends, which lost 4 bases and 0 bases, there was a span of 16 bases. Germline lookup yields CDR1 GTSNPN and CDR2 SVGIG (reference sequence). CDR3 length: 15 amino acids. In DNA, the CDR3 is TGTGCCTGGAAAGGCCCGGGGCTTAGCTCCTACGAGCAGTACTTC. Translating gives CAWKGPGLSSYEQYF.

The chain's CDR3 is CASSWQGAMGEAFF. The DNA of the CDR3 is TGTGCCAGCAGTTGGCAGGGGGCGATGGGTGAAGCTTTCTTT. The chain uses TRBV12-3 or TRBV12-4 and TRBJ1-1, with 8 bases fitting TRBD1. The CDR3 runs to 14 residues. Trimming removed 4 bases from V and 7 bases from J; junction bases left unmatched: 8.

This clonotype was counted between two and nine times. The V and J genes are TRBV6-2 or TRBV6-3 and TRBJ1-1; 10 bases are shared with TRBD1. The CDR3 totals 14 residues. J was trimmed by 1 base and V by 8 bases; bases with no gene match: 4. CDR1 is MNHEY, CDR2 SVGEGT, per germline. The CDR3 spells CASCRDRGNTEAFF. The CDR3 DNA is TGTGCCAGCTGCCGGGACAGGGGGAACACTGAAGCTTTCTTT.

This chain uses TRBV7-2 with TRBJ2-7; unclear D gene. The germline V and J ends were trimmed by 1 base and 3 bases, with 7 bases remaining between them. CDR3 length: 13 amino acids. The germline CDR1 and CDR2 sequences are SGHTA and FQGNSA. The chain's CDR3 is CASSLGWNYEQYF. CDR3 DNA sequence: TGTGCCAGCAGCTTAGGGTGGAACTACGAGCAGTACTTC.

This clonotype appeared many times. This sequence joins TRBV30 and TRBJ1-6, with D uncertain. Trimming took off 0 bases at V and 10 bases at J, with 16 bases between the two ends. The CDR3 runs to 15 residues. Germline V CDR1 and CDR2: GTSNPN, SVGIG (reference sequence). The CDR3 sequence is CAWSVRSAYYSPLHF. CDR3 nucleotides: TGTGCCTGGAGTGTACGGAGCGCCTATTACTCACCCCTCCACTTT.